A single sample is the source of the 22 T cell receptor beta chains below, sequenced in a study of blood T cells in healthy people across ages. Through a sample-barcoded 5' primer and a J-beta primer mix, a second PCR was run for roughly 6 to 12 cycles. TCRdb analysed the 5' RACE reads with MiXCR anew, one entry per CDR3 protein. The sample yields about 1.5 million distinct CDR3 sequences, approximately 39% seen once. What was sequenced was blood. These receptors originate from a young woman in good health.

This sequence joins TRBV5-1 and TRBJ2-3; 10 nucleotides agree with TRBD2. Germline CDR1 reads SGHRS; CDR2 reads YFSETQ. Unmatched junction bases numbered 4, after V lost 1 base and J lost 2 bases. The CDR3 is 16 residues long. The CDR3 DNA reads as TGCGCCAGCAGCTTGATGGGACTAGCGACCACAGATACGCAGTATTTT. Encoded protein: CASSLMGLATTDTQYF.

This clonotype occurred a few times. The chain links TRBV20-1 to TRBJ2-1; 7 bases are a match to TRBD2. The CDR3 loop spans 13 amino acids. CDR1 DFQATT and CDR2 SNEGSKA come from the germline V gene (reference sequence). Trimming removed 7 bases from V and 4 bases from J; junction bases left unmatched: 7. The CDR3 nucleotides are TGCAGTGAGGGCGGGAGTTCTTACAATGAGCAGTTCTTC. It encodes CSEGGSSYNEQFF.

V and J are TRBV29-1 and TRBJ2-1, with 9 bases identical to TRBD2. V shed 4 bases, J shed 8 bases, and the junction held 15 bases outside the gene matches. This CDR3 spans 16 amino acids. Germline V CDR1 and CDR2: SQVTM, ANQGSEA. CDR3 DNA: TGCAGCGTTGGCGGGTCTAGCGGGACCACTCGGGATGAGCAGTTCTTC. Encoded protein: CSVGGSSGTTRDEQFF.

The V and J genes are TRBV4-3 and TRBJ2-6; no clear D gene. V lost 0 bases to trimming and J lost 0 bases, with 6 bases between them. The germline CDR1 and CDR2 sequences are LGHNA and YSLEER. The CDR3 covers 16 residues. CDR3 in DNA: TGCGCCAGCAGCCAAGAATCGGACTCTGGGGCCAACGTCCTGACTTTC. As protein: CASSQESDSGANVLTF.

The chain employs TRBV5-1 and TRBJ2-2; the D gene is possibly TRBD1 (5 bases). Germline CDR1 is SGHRS and CDR2 is YFSETQ. The CDR3 covers 14 residues. V lost 1 base and J 4 bases, leaving 8 bases between the germline ends. The chain's CDR3 is CASSLLQGTGELFF. The CDR3 coding sequence is TGCGCCAGCAGCTTGCTGCAGGGCACCGGGGAGCTGTTTTTT.

V and J are TRBV6-5 and TRBJ1-5; 7 bases line up with TRBD1. Germline loops: CDR1 MNHEY, CDR2 SVGAGI. The CDR3 runs to 14 residues. The V gene end was trimmed by 5 bases and the J gene end by 5 bases; junction bases not matched to a gene: 6. The CDR3 bases are TGTGCCAGCAGTGCGGACAGGTTCGATCAGCCCCAGCATTTT. It codes for CASSADRFDQPQHF.

V usage is TRBV9 and J usage is TRBJ2-1, with 10 bases matching TRBD2. CDR1 and CDR2 (germline): SGDLS, YYNGEE. V lost 4 bases to trimming and J lost 1 base; unmatched junction nucleotides: 8. The length of the CDR3 is 17 residues. CDR3 DNA sequence: TGTGCCAGCAGCCCTCCTAGCGGGAGAAGGTCCTACAATGAGCAGTTCTTC. It is translated as CASSPPSGRRSYNEQFF.

This clonotype came up a few times. The J gene is TRBJ2-1, the V gene TRBV4-3; 8 bases match TRBD2. Trimming at V came to 0 bases and at J to 0 bases, leaving 4 bases not matched to a gene. CDR1 LGHNA and CDR2 YSLEER come from the germline V gene. This CDR3 is 17 amino acids long. As DNA, the CDR3 is TGCGCCAGCAGCCAAGAACTAGCGGTACTCTCCTACAATGAGCAGTTCTTC. This encodes CASSQELAVLSYNEQFF.

V and J are TRBV7-9 and TRBJ1-5; D is unresolved. CDR3 length: 13 amino acids. Per germline, CDR1 SEHNR and CDR2 FQNEAQ (reference sequence). Deletions cut 5 bases from V and 7 bases from J, with 12 bases between. Written as DNA, the CDR3 is TGTGCCAGCAGCCCGAGTGGCTGCCAGCCCCAGCATTTT. The encoded protein is CASSPSGCQPQHF.

This clonotype appeared a few times. The gene calls are TRBV6-2 or TRBV6-3 and TRBJ1-4; D ambiguous. The V and J ends lost 6 bases and 10 bases respectively, with 12 bases between them. The CDR3 runs to 12 residues. Germline lookup yields CDR1 MNHEY and CDR2 SVGEGT. CDR3 bases: TGTGCCAGCAGGGTGGACGGCGGAAAACTGTTTTTT. Translating it yields CASRVDGGKLFF.

A few counts support this clonotype. J is TRBJ1-1 and V is TRBV21-1; TRBD1 is the table's D call, not checked against the DNA. TRBV21-1 represents a pseudogene. The CDR3 covers 20 residues. CDR3 sequence: CASSKESPKTGGSGNTEAFF. For the CDR3, the DNA is TGTGCCAGCAGCAAAGAGAGTCCAAAGACAGGGGGCAGTGGGAACACTGAAGCTTTCTTT.

The chain has TRBV20-1 and TRBJ1-2; D uncertain. The CDR3 totals 13 residues. From germline, CDR1 is DFQATT and CDR2 SNEGSKA (reference sequence). V was clipped by 0 bases and J by 6 bases, with 11 bases between them. The CDR3 nucleotides are TGCAGTGCTAGAGATCCTACACGCAATGGCTACACCTTC. Its translation is CSARDPTRNGYTF.

This chain joins TRBV20-1 and TRBJ2-1; 11 bases match TRBD2. Germline assignment: CDR1 DFQATT and CDR2 SNEGSKA (reference sequence). The CDR3 is made up of 14 amino acids. The J segment lost 8 bases and the V segment lost 1 base, leaving 4 bases of the junction unmatched. CDR3 amino acids: CSARGLAGWDEQFF. CDR3 DNA: TGCAGTGCTAGAGGACTAGCGGGGTGGGATGAGCAGTTCTTC.

This clonotype was counted between two and nine times. The J gene is TRBJ1-2, the V gene TRBV6-5, with a tentative D call TRBD1 (6 bases). CDR3 length equals 15 residues. Germline V gene lookup returns CDR1 MNHEY and CDR2 SVGAGI. The V gene lost 6 bases and the J gene lost 4 bases, with 18 bases spanning the gap. This CDR3 is CASSPAEGDGYGYTF. CDR3 coding DNA: TGTGCCAGCAGCCCCGCCGAGGGGGATGGCTATGGCTACACCTTC.

This clonotype was counted between two and nine times. CDR3 region: CASSKGAAGVEETQYF. The CDR3 DNA reads as TGTGCCAGCAGCAAAGGAGCGGCAGGGGTGGAAGAGACCCAGTACTTC. The rearrangement uses TRBV21-1 and TRBJ2-7; the DNA was not compared with TRBD2, the D call given in the table. The J call may be incorrect, as the DNA end agrees better with TRBJ2-5. TRBV21-1 counts as a pseudogene. This CDR3 is built from 16 residues.

This rearrangement joins TRBV5-4 to TRBJ1-5, with TRBD1 matching 9 bases. Trimming at V came to 4 bases and at J to 5 bases, leaving 7 bases not matched to a gene. This CDR3 contains 15 residues. The germline V gene encodes CDR1 SGHNT and CDR2 YYREEE (reference sequence). The CDR3 region has the DNA TGTGCCAGCAGCGTGGGACAGGGATTGGATCAGCCCCAGCATTTT. It is translated as CASSVGQGLDQPQHF.

The gene calls are TRBV9 and TRBJ2-5, with 8 bases lining up with TRBD2. CDR1 and CDR2 from the germline V gene are SGDLS and YYNGEE. The CDR3 is 17 residues long. V shed 3 bases, J shed 4 bases, and the junction held 14 bases outside the gene matches. The CDR3, as DNA: TGTGCCAGCAGCGCACTCCTTACTAGCGGCGGTCTAGAGACCCAGTACTTC. Translating gives CASSALLTSGGLETQYF.

The gene calls are TRBV7-9 and TRBJ2-1; TRBD2 agrees at 8 bases. Germline V gene lookup returns CDR1 SEHNR and CDR2 FQNEAQ (reference sequence). This CDR3 region has 16 residues. V lost 6 bases and J lost 6; bases outside the gene matches: 13. Here the CDR3 reads CASSSPGSGVINEQFF. Written as DNA, the CDR3 is TGTGCCAGCAGTTCCCCGGGTAGCGGGGTAATCAATGAGCAGTTCTTC.

This rearrangement joins TRBV29-1 to TRBJ2-7; D gene uncertain. Germline CDR1 is SQVTM and CDR2 is ANQGSEA. The CDR3 has 12 amino acids. V lost 6 bases, J lost 4 bases, and 13 bases lay in between. CDR3 DNA: TGCAGCGTACGGCGCGCCAGGTACGAGCAGTACTTC. It is translated as CSVRRARYEQYF.

The chain couples TRBV27 to TRBJ2-7; D unresolved. V was pared by 5 bases and J by 2 bases, with 13 bases between. Germline V gene sequence: CDR1 MNHEY, CDR2 SMNVEV (reference sequence). The CDR3 runs to 14 residues. The CDR3, as DNA: TGTGCCAGCAGTGCTGTTGAACGGCCCTACGAGCAGTACTTC. Its protein is CASSAVERPYEQYF.

The chain recombines TRBV6-2 or TRBV6-3 with TRBJ2-2; possibly TRBD1 for D (6 bases). Trimming pared 6 bases from V and 3 bases from J, leaving 14 bases between. This CDR3 is built from 15 residues. In germline, CDR1 is MNHEY, CDR2 SVGEGT. The CDR3 reads CASSQQGRDTGELFF. The CDR3 nucleotides are TGTGCCAGCAGCCAACAGGGTCGAGACACCGGGGAGCTGTTTTTT.

V gene TRBV6-1 combines with J gene TRBJ1-2; 7 positions match TRBD1. CDR3 size: 13 residues. Germline V gene sequence: CDR1 MNHNS, CDR2 SASEGT. The V gene end was trimmed by 6 bases and the J gene end by 3 bases; junction bases not matched to a gene: 4. CDR3 residues: CASRDGTDYGYTF. DNA for the CDR3: TGTGCCAGCAGGGACGGGACAGACTATGGCTACACCTTC.